This T cell receptor beta chain came from a study of blood T cell repertoires in COVID-19. In the study overall: Acute-phase and convalescent COVID-19 samples originated in the United States, Italy and Spain. PBMCs, B-cell-depleted T cells, or T cells provided the cDNA or gDNA that made up the material.

Trimming shortened V by 0 bases and J by 2 bases, and 10 bases separated the two germline ends. CDR3 length: 15 residues. Germline values: CDR1 KGHSH, CDR2 LQKENI. In the authors' workflow: From reference gene primer amplification, estimates of nucleated cell counts were derived. The data were produced by immunoSEQ multiplex PCR, yet TCRdb's version contains in-frame clones alone and is incomplete. That table supplies the V and J calls and clone size; D and trimming were determined from the DNA. The sample has about 330,000 clones; 88% are singletons. V is TRBV18 and J is TRBJ1-1, with D hard to call. The receptor was derived from a woman between 50 and 59 years old with active or convalescent COVID-19. The sequencing sample was made of peripheral blood. The CDR3 DNA reads TGTGCCAGCTCACCACCCGCAGGTTCTAACACTGAAGCTTTCTTT. Its translation is CASSPPAGSNTEAFF.